This T cell receptor (beta chain) was obtained from a study of blood T cell repertoires in COVID-19. About the research overall: Specimens from acute and convalescent COVID-19 originated in the United States, Italy and Spain. T cells, B-cell-depleted T cells, or PBMCs provided the cDNA or gDNA that served as material.

In the original processing: From reference gene primer amplification, estimates of nucleated cell counts were derived. Here immunoSEQ multiplex PCR was the method, and the copy in TCRdb shows in-frame clones only, minus some. V, J and clone size were drawn from that table, and D and trimming were deduced from the DNA. The sample comprises under 200,000 clones, 80% to 90% of which are singletons, and over 3.5% rests with the top ten. Between the trimmed V and J ends, which lost 0 bases and 4 bases, there was a span of 14 bases. The CDR3 totals 16 residues. CDR1 SGDLS and CDR2 YYNGEE come from the germline V gene.

The sequenced sample consisted of peripheral blood. The chain recombines TRBV9 with TRBJ2-1, with D tentatively TRBD2 (6 bases). The source of this sequence is a young man with active or convalescent COVID-19. CDR3 amino acids: CASSVAGTQVYNEQFF. The CDR3 DNA reads as TGTGCCAGCAGCGTAGCGGGGACTCAGGTTTACAATGAGCAGTTCTTC.